This TCR beta chain was sequenced during a study of OX40 agonist ivuxolimab in advanced cancers. About the study: Hepatocellular carcinoma, melanoma, renal cell or head and neck cancer affected the dose-escalation patients.

Germline CDR1 is SGHNT and CDR2 is YYREEE (reference sequence). Trimming shortened V by 1 base and J by 4 bases, and 7 bases separated the two germline ends. The CDR3 loop spans 13 amino acids. Libraries were prepared by immunoSEQ multiplex PCR; TCRdb keeps only in-frame clonotypes and omits some of them. The table includes about 46,000 clones, about nine tenths detected once. Here the sequenced sample was CD4+ or CD8+ T cells sorted from blood, taken in a trial of the OX40 agonist ivuxolimab. The sequence was collected from an adult with an advanced solid tumor such as melanoma, head and neck, liver or kidney cancer. The V call is TRBV5-4, the J call TRBJ2-3, with D possibly matching TRBD2 (5 bases). CDR3 sequence reads: CASSLSSPDTQYF. Written as DNA, the CDR3 is TGTGCCAGCAGCTTGTCTAGCCCAGATACGCAGTATTTT.